The 13 T cell receptor beta chains below come from one sample, sequenced in a study of cytomegalovirus exposure and HLA in healthy donors. The PCR employed 60 Vbeta primers together with 13 Jbeta primers. Sequencing used immunoSEQ multiplex PCR; TCRdb keeps in-frame clones, though not all of them. The sample data list about 200,000 clones. Sequencing input: PBMCs. These receptors were taken from a boy aged 10-17 years in good health and CMV-seronegative.

The V and J genes are TRBV4-1 and TRBJ1-2; D remains unclear. The V gene lost 4 bases and the J gene lost 0 bases, with 12 bases spanning the gap. This CDR3 is 15 amino acids long. Germline CDR1 is MGHRA and CDR2 is YSYEKL. CDR3 nucleotide sequence: TGCGCCAGCAGCCCGAACACACCAGCTAACTATGGCTACACCTTC. Translation: CASSPNTPANYGYTF.

The rearrangement uses TRBV29-1 and TRBJ2-3; 7 positions agree with TRBD1. The CDR3 loop spans 13 amino acids. CDR1 is SQVTM and CDR2 is ANQGSEA in the germline V gene. V trimming: 4 bases; J trimming: 4 bases; junction bases outside the gene matches: 5. The CDR3 region has the DNA TGCAGCGTTGGACAGGGTAGCCCAGATACGCAGTATTTT. Its protein product is CSVGQGSPDTQYF.

V is TRBV7-9 and J is TRBJ1-1; D call uncertain. Germline V CDR1 and CDR2: SEHNR, FQNEAQ (reference sequence). V shed 2 bases and J shed 4 bases, with 14 bases lying between them. This CDR3 comprises 15 residues. CDR3 sequence: CASSLNYGRATEAFF. The CDR3 DNA sequence: TGTGCCAGCAGCTTAAACTACGGGAGAGCCACTGAAGCTTTCTTT. The variable domain in full, with the rest retrieved from reference TRBV7-9 and TRBJ1-1, is DTGVSQNPRHKITKRGQNVTFRCDPISEHNRLYWYRQTLGQGPEFLTYFQNEAQLEKSRLLSDRFSAERPKGSFSTLEIQRTEQGDSAMYLCASSLNYGRATEAFFGQGTRLTVV.

This CDR3 reads CASSSGGNEKLFF. CDR3 DNA: TGTGCCAGCAGCTCGGGTGGAAATGAAAAACTGTTTTTT. The rearrangement links TRBV5-4 to TRBJ1-4; D uncertain. Trimming pared 3 bases from V and 5 bases from J, leaving 8 bases between. Per the germline V gene, CDR1 is SGHNT and CDR2 is YYREEE (reference sequence). CDR3 length: 13 amino acids. Supplemented by reference TRBV5-4 and TRBJ1-4, the full variable domain reads ETGVTQSPTHLIKTRGQQVTLRCSSQSGHNTVSWYQQALGQGPQFIFQYYREEENGRGNFPPRFSGLQFPNYSSELNVNALELDDSALYLCASSSGGNEKLFFGSGTQLSVL.

The gene calls are TRBV5-5 and TRBJ1-5, with a weak D call TRBD1 (6 bases). The CDR3 extends over 15 amino acids. Trimming took 4 bases from V and 3 from J, leaving 14 bases between them. CDR1 SGHKS and CDR2 YYEKEE come from the germline V gene (reference sequence). The DNA of the CDR3 is TGTGCCAGCAGCCACCTCGGGACACCCAATCAGCCCCAGCATTTT. Its translation: CASSHLGTPNQPQHF.

The J gene is TRBJ2-2, the V gene TRBV7-2; a weak D match, TRBD1 (6 bases). Germline values: CDR1 SGHTA, CDR2 FQGNSA. CDR3 size: 15 residues. Trimming removed 2 bases from V and 4 bases from J, with 11 bases in between. The CDR3 DNA is TGTGCCAGCAGCTTACAGGGGAAACGCACCGGGGAGCTGTTTTTT. Its protein is CASSLQGKRTGELFF.

The J gene is TRBJ2-7, the V gene TRBV6-5; 11 bases map to TRBD1. CDR1 and CDR2 (germline): MNHEY, SVGAGI. Trimming cost V 6 bases and J 2 bases; bases outside gene matches: 6. The CDR3 contains 15 residues. Here the CDR3 reads CASSRPGQGAYEQYF. DNA for the CDR3: TGTGCCAGCAGCCGACCGGGACAGGGGGCCTACGAGCAGTACTTC.

The chain joins TRBV5-4 to TRBJ2-3; D is perhaps TRBD2 (5 bases). Looked up from germline, CDR1 is SGHNT and CDR2 is YYREEE (reference sequence). Deletions cut 5 bases from V and 0 bases from J, with 13 bases between. This CDR3 spans 15 amino acids. CDR3 protein: CASRKAVTSTDTQYF. CDR3 sequence (DNA): TGTGCCAGCAGGAAAGCGGTGACTAGCACAGATACGCAGTATTTT.

The chain joins TRBV27 to TRBJ2-3, with a weak D call TRBD1 (5 bases). This CDR3 has 13 residues. V lost 10 bases and J 3 bases, leaving 14 bases between the germline ends. Germline loops: CDR1 MNHEY, CDR2 SMNVEV (reference sequence). As DNA, the CDR3 is TGTGCCACCCTTGGGGCGCCGACAGATACGCAGTATTTT. It specifies CATLGAPTDTQYF.

The chain combines TRBV9 with TRBJ2-2; 15 bases agree with TRBD2. The CDR3 contains 18 residues. The trim removed 3 bases at V and 3 bases at J, leaving 6 bases unmatched. CDR1 is SGDLS, CDR2 YYNGEE, per germline. This CDR3 is CASSEGTSGGIDTGELFF. CDR3 DNA: TGTGCCAGCAGCGAGGGGACTAGCGGGGGGATCGACACCGGGGAGCTGTTTTTT.

V and J are TRBV28 and TRBJ1-1; possible D gene TRBD1, 5 bases. This CDR3 is 13 amino acids long. The germline V gene encodes CDR1 MDHEN and CDR2 SYDVKM. V lost 3 bases and J 4 bases, leaving 9 bases between the germline ends. The CDR3 reads CASSFFGGTEAFF. As DNA, the CDR3 is TGTGCCAGCAGTTTTTTCGGGGGCACTGAAGCTTTCTTT.

This chain connects TRBV27 to TRBJ2-7; the D is unclear. Trimming took 2 bases from V and 2 from J, leaving 19 bases between them. CDR3 size: 17 residues. The V gene's germline CDR1 is MNHEY and CDR2 SMNVEV (reference sequence). The DNA of the CDR3 is TGTGCCAGCAGTTTAGTTGGTCCAGGTAGGAATCCCTACGAGCAGTACTTC. This sequence encodes CASSLVGPGRNPYEQYF.

This chain connects TRBV5-6 to TRBJ2-7; 11 nucleotides align to TRBD1. The trim removed 0 bases at V and 5 bases at J, leaving 4 bases unmatched. The germline CDR1 and CDR2 sequences are SGHDT and YYEEEE. The CDR3 has 15 amino acids. The CDR3 coding sequence is TGTGCCAGCAGCTTGGTGGGACAGGGGGGCCACGAGCAGTACTTC. The encoded protein is CASSLVGQGGHEQYF.